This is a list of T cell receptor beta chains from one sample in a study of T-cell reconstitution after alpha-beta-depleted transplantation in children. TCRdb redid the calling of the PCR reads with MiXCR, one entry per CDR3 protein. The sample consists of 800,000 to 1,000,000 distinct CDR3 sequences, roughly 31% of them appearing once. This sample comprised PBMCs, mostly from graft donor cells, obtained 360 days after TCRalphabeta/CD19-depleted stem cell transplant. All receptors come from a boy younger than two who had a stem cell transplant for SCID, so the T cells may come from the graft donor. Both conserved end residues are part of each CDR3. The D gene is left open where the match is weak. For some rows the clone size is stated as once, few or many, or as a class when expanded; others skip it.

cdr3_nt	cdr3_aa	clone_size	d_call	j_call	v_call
TGTGCCAGCACCCGACGACAGGGGGATTTGGCAGATACGCAGTATTTT	CASTRRQGDLADTQYF	-	TRBD1	TRBJ2-3	TRBV9
TGCAGCGTTGTACCAGGGACAGTTTCCTACGAGCAGTACTTC	CSVVPGTVSYEQYF	few	TRBD1	TRBJ2-7	TRBV29-1
TGTGCCAGCAGTCAGGGAGGGTTTAATTCACCCCTCCACTTT	CASSQGGFNSPLHF	-	-	TRBJ1-6	TRBV28
TGTGCCAGCAGCTTACATTCAGCGAACACTGAAGCTTTCTTT	CASSLHSANTEAFF	-	-	TRBJ1-1	TRBV11-1
TGTGCCAGCAGTTCCACGAGGGGGCACTCGGTTTCACCCCTCCACTTT	CASSSTRGHSVSPLHF	-	TRBD1	TRBJ1-6	TRBV6-2/TRBV6-3
TGCGCCAGCAGCACGCCGGGACAGCGACCCAACACCTACAATGAGCAGTTCTTC	CASSTPGQRPNTYNEQFF	few	TRBD1	TRBJ2-1	TRBV5-1
TGTGCCAGCAGTTTAGCGACGGGGGCCCAAGAGACCCAGTACTTC	CASSLATGAQETQYF	many	-	TRBJ2-5	TRBV12-3/TRBV12-4
TGTGCCAGCAGTGGCATGACAGCTGAAGCTTTCTTT	CASSGMTAEAFF	few	-	TRBJ1-1	TRBV25-1
TGCGCCAGCAGCTTCGGACAGGACCCCACTGAAGCTTTCTTT	CASSFGQDPTEAFF	once	TRBD1	TRBJ1-1	TRBV4-1
TGTGCCAGCAGTCCCGGACCCGACTCTACGCAGTATTTT	CASSPGPDSTQYF	-	-	TRBJ2-3	TRBV12-3/TRBV12-4
TGTGCCAGCAGTCGCGGCCGGGACGGGAAGACTGAAGCTTTCTTT	CASSRGRDGKTEAFF	-	-	TRBJ1-1	TRBV6-1
TGCGCCAGCAGCCCGCGGACTAGTACGAACGAGCAGTACTTC	CASSPRTSTNEQYF	-	TRBD2	TRBJ2-7	TRBV5-1
TGTGCCAGCCTCCTGAAGAGCGCCCTTACCTACGAGCAGTACTTC	CASLLKSALTYEQYF	-	-	TRBJ2-7	TRBV6-2/TRBV6-3
TGTGCCAGCAGTTTCTGGACTAGCGGCACAGATACGCAGTATTTT	CASSFWTSGTDTQYF	few	TRBD2	TRBJ2-3	TRBV12-3/TRBV12-4
TGTGCCAGCACCTCCGGCTGGGGGCTAATGAATGAGCAGTTCTTC	CASTSGWGLMNEQFF	few	-	TRBJ2-1	TRBV7-9
TGTGCCAGCAGCTTCAGGGGGGCCAGGGAGACCCAGTACTTC	CASSFRGARETQYF	few	-	TRBJ2-5	TRBV7-2
TGTGCCAGCAGCGTAGGGGGGGCACAGGTAAGGAACACTGAAGCTTTCTTT	CASSVGGAQVRNTEAFF	few	-	TRBJ1-1	TRBV9
TGCAGTGCTAGAGAGGGACCCCGGACCCAGTACTTC	CSAREGPRTQYF	many	-	TRBJ2-5	TRBV20-1
TGTGCCAGCAGCGAGGGACTAGCGGGGTTCACAGATACGCAGTATTTT	CASSEGLAGFTDTQYF	-	TRBD2	TRBJ2-3	TRBV9
TGTGCCAGCAGCTTAGGATTAGTGAACACTGAAGCTTTCTTT	CASSLGLVNTEAFF	many	-	TRBJ1-1	TRBV5-1
TGCAGTGCTGGACCCCAGGGACCTCTCAACACCGGGGAGCTGTTTTTT	CSAGPQGPLNTGELFF	-	-	TRBJ2-2	TRBV20-1
TGTGCCAGCAGTTTACAACCGTACTCTGGGGCCAACGTCCTGACTTTC	CASSLQPYSGANVLTF	-	-	TRBJ2-6	TRBV27